These 24 T cell receptor beta chains were sequenced from one sample in a study of blood T cell repertoires in COVID-19. Only in-frame clones appear in the TCRdb table, and some are missing; sequencing was by immunoSEQ multiplex PCR. There are some 370,000 clones in the sample; roughly 87% occur only once, and about 4.8% lies in the top ten. Sequencing input: PBMCs or T cells enriched from blood (not recorded which). These receptors were obtained from a woman in her fifties or sixties who had recovered from COVID-19.

The rearrangement uses TRBV18 and TRBJ2-7, with a possible D match to TRBD2 (6 bases). V lost 3 bases, J lost 5 bases, and 8 bases lay in between. Germline-derived CDR1 and CDR2 are KGHSH and LQKENI. This CDR3 region has 12 residues. DNA for the CDR3: TGTGCCAGCTCACCCGGGAGCCACGAGCAGTACTTC. The encoded protein is CASSPGSHEQYF.

This CDR3 reads CASGAVPEDSYEQYF. In DNA form, the CDR3 reads TGTGCCAGCGGAGCGGTCCCAGAAGATTCCTACGAGCAGTACTTC. This chain uses TRBV28 with TRBJ2-7; D may be TRBD2 (5 bases). Trimming took off 8 bases at V and 1 base at J, with 18 bases between the two ends. There are 15 residues in the CDR3. The germline V gene encodes CDR1 MDHEN and CDR2 SYDVKM.

This sequence joins TRBV5-8 and TRBJ1-2, with D possibly TRBD1 on 6 matching bases. This CDR3 has 17 amino acids. Per germline, CDR1 SGHTS and CDR2 YDEGEE. V lost 3 bases, J lost 4 bases, and 22 bases lay in between. CDR3 in amino acids: CASSSYDRLKGGYGYTF. CDR3 nucleotides: TGTGCCAGCAGCTCATATGATCGACTGAAAGGGGGCTATGGCTACACCTTC.

The gene calls are TRBV3-1 (or the pseudogene TRBV3-2) and TRBJ2-7; 10 positions match TRBD2. The CDR3 covers 14 residues. V lost 1 base and J lost 7; bases outside the gene matches: 4. The V gene's germline CDR1 is LGHDT and CDR2 YNNKEL (reference sequence). CDR3 amino acids: CASSQVAGGREQYF. CDR3 bases: TGTGCCAGCAGCCAAGTAGCGGGAGGCCGAGAGCAGTACTTC.

V is TRBV6-4 and J is TRBJ1-4; 7 bases align to TRBD1. V dropped 5 bases and J dropped 0; count of bases not matched to a gene: 15. The germline CDR1 and CDR2 sequences are MRHNA and SNTAGT. The CDR3 extends over 19 amino acids. The chain's CDR3 is CASSLNGDRELATNEKLFF. CDR3 coding DNA: TGTGCCAGCAGTCTGAATGGGGACAGAGAACTTGCAACTAATGAAAAACTGTTTTTT.

This chain joins TRBV30 and TRBJ1-1; maybe TRBD1 (6 bases). This CDR3 has 15 residues. V was cut by 0 bases and J by 6 bases, with 17 bases left in between. The germline gives CDR1 GTSNPN, CDR2 SVGIG (reference sequence). CDR3 amino acids: CAWSVPWQGFAEAFF. The CDR3 DNA follows: TGTGCCTGGAGTGTACCGTGGCAGGGGTTCGCTGAAGCTTTCTTT.

The CDR3 region is CSASLLLTSGNTIYF. CDR3 nucleotides: TGCAGCGCGTCACTACTCTTGACCTCTGGAAACACCATATATTTT. V is TRBV29-1 and J is TRBJ1-3; D is undetermined. The CDR3 is 15 amino acids. Per the germline V gene, CDR1 is SQVTM and CDR2 is ANQGSEA. Trimming took 7 bases from V and 0 from J, leaving 16 bases between them.

This chain connects TRBV30 to TRBJ1-6; perhaps TRBD1 as D (6 bases). Trimming took off 3 bases at V and 0 bases at J, with 18 bases between the two ends. This CDR3 is 18 amino acids long. Germline assignment: CDR1 GTSNPN and CDR2 SVGIG (reference sequence). The CDR3: CAWRAQGFGGSYNSPLHF. In DNA, the CDR3 is TGTGCCTGGAGGGCACAGGGATTTGGAGGCTCCTATAATTCACCCCTCCACTTT.

This chain connects TRBV6-1 to TRBJ1-5; TRBD1 might be the D (5 bases). The V gene's germline CDR1 is MNHNS and CDR2 SASEGT. CDR3 length: 16 residues. V lost 0 bases and J 7 bases, leaving 16 bases between the germline ends. CDR3: CASSEARQGGKQPQHF. DNA for the CDR3: TGTGCCAGCAGTGAAGCTCGGCAGGGTGGTAAACAGCCCCAGCATTTT.

The chain employs TRBV7-3 and TRBJ1-3; 7 bases agree with TRBD1. This CDR3 is 16 amino acids long. Germline CDR1 reads SGHTA; CDR2 reads FQGTGA. V lost 3 bases, J lost 0 bases, and 5 bases stayed unmatched. CDR3 region: CASSLTGLSSGNTIYF. The CDR3 DNA sequence: TGTGCCAGCAGCTTGACAGGGTTGAGCTCTGGAAACACCATATATTTT.

V usage is TRBV13 and J usage is TRBJ2-7; no clear D. The CDR3 is 14 amino acids. The V end was cut by 1 base, the J end by 0 bases, with 7 bases between. CDR1 and CDR2 from the germline V gene are PRHDT and FYEKMQ (reference sequence). For the CDR3, the DNA is TGTGCCAGCAGCTTAGACAGAAGCTCCTACGAGCAGTACTTC. Its protein product is CASSLDRSSYEQYF.

The V gene is TRBV5-1, the J gene TRBJ2-5; TRBD1 might be the D (6 bases). Trimming left V 4 bases short and J 5 bases short, with 18 bases between. Germline-derived CDR1 and CDR2 are SGHRS and YFSETQ. CDR3 size: 15 residues. Here the CDR3 reads CASSPALGASETQYF. The CDR3 DNA follows: TGCGCCAGCAGCCCGGCTCTGGGGGCATCGGAGACCCAGTACTTC.

This chain links TRBV5-1 with TRBJ2-1, with a tentative D call TRBD1 (7 bases). The V gene lost 3 bases and the J gene lost 8 bases, with 24 bases spanning the gap. The CDR3 sequence is 17 residues long. Germline V gene lookup returns CDR1 SGHRS and CDR2 YFSETQ. This chain's CDR3 is CASSWSASGQGGDEQFF. The CDR3 DNA follows: TGCGCCAGCAGCTGGTCGGCGTCTGGTCAGGGGGGCGATGAGCAGTTCTTC.

In its sample, this clone was seen once. The CDR3 spells CASSQVSGLNEKLFF. In nucleotides, the CDR3 is TGTGCCAGCAGCCAAGTCTCGGGTCTTAATGAAAAACTGTTTTTT. This chain links TRBV3-1 (or the pseudogene TRBV3-2) with TRBJ1-4; D is uncertain. Germline V lookup: CDR1 LGHDT, CDR2 YNNKEL (reference sequence). Trimming stripped 1 base from V and 4 bases from J, with 10 bases between. This CDR3 is built from 15 residues.

The V gene is TRBV7-6, the J gene TRBJ2-1; TRBD1 aligns across 7 bases. The CDR3 has 12 residues. The germline V gene encodes CDR1 SGHVS and CDR2 FNYEAQ. Trimming took 4 bases from V and 15 from J; bases not matched to a gene: 9. CDR3 DNA sequence: TGTGCCAGCAGCTCGAATACAGGGGCGCCGTTCTTC. Translation: CASSSNTGAPFF.

This chain links TRBV27 with TRBJ2-7, with 9 bases fitting TRBD1. This CDR3 spans 15 amino acids. Germline CDR1 reads MNHEY; CDR2 reads SMNVEV (reference sequence). J gave up 4 bases and V 0 bases, and 4 bases lay outside the gene matches. This CDR3 reads CASSLSGTGIYEQYF. The CDR3 nucleotides read TGTGCCAGCAGTTTATCCGGGACAGGGATTTACGAGCAGTACTTC.

The rearrangement links TRBV5-1 to TRBJ1-2, with D unresolved. V was cut by 4 bases and J by 5 bases, with 15 bases left in between. Germline lookup yields CDR1 SGHRS and CDR2 YFSETQ. This CDR3 is 14 amino acids long. CDR3 nucleotide sequence: TGCGCCAGCAGCCCTGGACTGACTGGTTATGGCTACACCTTC. Translation gives CASSPGLTGYGYTF.

The chain couples TRBV2 to TRBJ2-5; D ambiguous. V lost 5 bases and J 5 bases, leaving 9 bases between the germline ends. Germline lookup yields CDR1 SNHLY and CDR2 FYNNEI. This CDR3 spans 12 amino acids. CDR3 sequence reads: CASSSLSETQYF. The CDR3 DNA is TGTGCCAGCAGTTCTCTGTCGGAGACCCAGTACTTC.

This clone was seen just once. The sample carries other DNA sequences with the same CDR3. V and J are TRBV29-1 and TRBJ2-3; D remains ambiguous. The CDR3 is 12 amino acids. Germline V CDR1 and CDR2: SQVTM, ANQGSEA. The V gene lost 2 bases and the J gene lost 1 base, with 4 bases spanning the gap. The CDR3 is CSVEQGTDTQYF. The DNA of the CDR3 is TGCAGCGTTGAACAGGGCACAGATACGCAGTATTTT.

This chain links TRBV6-5 with TRBJ1-2; maybe TRBD1 (5 bases). Germline V gene sequence: CDR1 MNHEY, CDR2 SVGAGI. Trimming took 8 bases from V and 8 from J, leaving 18 bases between them. The length of the CDR3 is 13 residues. CDR3 sequence: CASLLVWGDGYTF. CDR3 nucleotides: TGTGCCAGCCTATTGGTGTGGGGGGACGGCTACACCTTC.

The genes are TRBV28 and TRBJ1-1, with D maybe TRBD1 (6 bases). Between the trimmed V and J ends, which lost 6 bases and 7 bases, there was a span of 12 bases. The CDR3 totals 12 residues. Germline CDR1 MDHEN, CDR2 SYDVKM. The CDR3 loop is CASRYREGEAFF. DNA for the CDR3: TGTGCCAGCAGGTACAGGGAAGGTGAAGCTTTCTTT.

The V and J genes are TRBV27 and TRBJ2-2, with 9 bases matching TRBD2. Germline assignment: CDR1 MNHEY and CDR2 SMNVEV (reference sequence). The length of the CDR3 is 12 residues. V dropped 8 bases and J dropped 12; count of bases not matched to a gene: 7. CDR3 DNA sequence: TGTGCCAGCGGGGCTAGCGGGGTCAAGCTGTTTTTT. Translated: CASGASGVKLFF.

This chain uses TRBV6-2 or TRBV6-3 with TRBJ2-1, with D unclear. V was trimmed by 4 bases and J by 6 bases, leaving 4 bases between them. Germline CDR1 MNHEY, CDR2 SVGEGT. The CDR3 spans 11 residues. CDR3 DNA: TGTGCCAGCAGTTTCGGCAATGAGCAGTTCTTC. This gives the protein CASSFGNEQFF.

The rearrangement links TRBV6-5 to TRBJ2-7; 8 bases are a match to TRBD2. Germline CDR1 is MNHEY and CDR2 is SVGAGI. V dropped 6 bases and J dropped 5; count of bases not matched to a gene: 9. The CDR3 contains 14 residues. The CDR3 reads CASSQPGGEDEQYF. In DNA form, the CDR3 reads TGTGCCAGCAGCCAACCGGGAGGGGAGGACGAGCAGTACTTC.